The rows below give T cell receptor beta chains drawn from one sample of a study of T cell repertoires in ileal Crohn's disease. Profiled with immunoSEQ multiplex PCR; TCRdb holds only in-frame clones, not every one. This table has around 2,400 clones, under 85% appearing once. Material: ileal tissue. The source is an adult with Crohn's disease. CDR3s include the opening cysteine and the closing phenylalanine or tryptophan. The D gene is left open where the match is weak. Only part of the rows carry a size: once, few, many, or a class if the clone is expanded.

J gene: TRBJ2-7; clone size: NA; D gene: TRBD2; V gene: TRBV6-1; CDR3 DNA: TGTGCCAGCAGTGAAGGGACTAGCGGCTCCTACGAGCAGTACTTC; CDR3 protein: CASSEGTSGSYEQYF
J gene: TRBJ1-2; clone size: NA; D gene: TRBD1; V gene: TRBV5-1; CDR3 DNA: TGCGCCAGCAGCGGACGGACAGGAGGTCAGGTTCGCTACACCTTC; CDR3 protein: CASSGRTGGQVRYTF
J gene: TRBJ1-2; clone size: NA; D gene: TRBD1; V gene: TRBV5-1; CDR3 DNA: TGCGCCAGCAGCGCAGGGGGACATGGCTACACCTTC; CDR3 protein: CASSAGGHGYTF
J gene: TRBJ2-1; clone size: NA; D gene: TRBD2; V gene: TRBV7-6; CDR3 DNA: TGTGCCAGCAGCGTGAGACTAGCGGGAGAGAGTGAGCAGTTCTTC; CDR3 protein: CASSVRLAGESEQFF
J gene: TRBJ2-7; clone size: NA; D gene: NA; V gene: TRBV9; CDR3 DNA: TGTGCCAGCAGCGTAGATGGGGGACTGGGCTACGAGCAGTACTTC; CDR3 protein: CASSVDGGLGYEQYF
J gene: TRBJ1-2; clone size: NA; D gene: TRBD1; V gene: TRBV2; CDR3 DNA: TGTGCCAGCACCCTCAAGACAGGGGGTGGCTACACCTTC; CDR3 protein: CASTLKTGGGYTF
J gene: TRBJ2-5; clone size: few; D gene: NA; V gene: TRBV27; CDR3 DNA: TGTGCCAGCAGCGCAGAGTGGCAGGGGAACTTTGGCCAGTACTTC; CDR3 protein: CASSAEWQGNFGQYF
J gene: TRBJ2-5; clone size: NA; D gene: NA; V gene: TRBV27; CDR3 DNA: TGTGCCAGCAGTCCACTACAGGATTGGAGCCAAGAGACCCAGTACTTC; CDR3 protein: CASSPLQDWSQETQYF
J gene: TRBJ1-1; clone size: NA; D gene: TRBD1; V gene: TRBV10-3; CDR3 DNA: TGTGCCATCAACGCAGGGGGGAACACTGAAGCTTTCTTT; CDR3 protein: CAINAGGNTEAFF
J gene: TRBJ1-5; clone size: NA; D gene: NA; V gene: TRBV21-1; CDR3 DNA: TGTGCCAGCAGCAGGGACAGGGGTTTGACCCAGCATTTT; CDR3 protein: CASSRDRGLTQHF
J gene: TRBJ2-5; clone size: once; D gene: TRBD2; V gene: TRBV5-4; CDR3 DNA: TGTGCCAGCAGCTTGGAAATAGCGGGATGGGAGACCCAGTACTTC; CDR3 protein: CASSLEIAGWETQYF
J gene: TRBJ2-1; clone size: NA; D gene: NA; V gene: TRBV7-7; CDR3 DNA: TGTGCTAGCAGCTTACTCGGCGGGATCGACAATGAGCAGTTCTTC; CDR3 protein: CASSLLGGIDNEQFF
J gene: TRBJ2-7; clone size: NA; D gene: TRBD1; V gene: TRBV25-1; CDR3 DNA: TGTGCCAGCAGTGGTCGGGACAGCCAGCAGTACTTC; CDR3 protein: CASSGRDSQQYF
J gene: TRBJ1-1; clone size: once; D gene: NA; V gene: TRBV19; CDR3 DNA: TGTGCCAGTAGTTTGCGCCCACAGGGTGGCACTGAAGCTTTCTTT; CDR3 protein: CASSLRPQGGTEAFF
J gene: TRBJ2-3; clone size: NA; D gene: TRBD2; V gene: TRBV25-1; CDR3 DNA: TGTGCCAGCGTACTAGCGGTCACAGATACGCAGTATTTT; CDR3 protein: CASVLAVTDTQYF
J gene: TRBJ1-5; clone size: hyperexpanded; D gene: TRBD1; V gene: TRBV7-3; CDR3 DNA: TGTGCCAGCAGCATATCACCTCCGACAGGGGCCAACCTCAATCAGCCCCAGCATTTT; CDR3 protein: CASSISPPTGANLNQPQHF
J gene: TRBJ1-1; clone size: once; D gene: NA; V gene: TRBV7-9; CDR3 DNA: TGTGCCAGCAGCTTAGCAGCAGGGAACACTGAAGCTTTCTTT; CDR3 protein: CASSLAAGNTEAFF
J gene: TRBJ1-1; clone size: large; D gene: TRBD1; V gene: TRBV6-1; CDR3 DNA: TGTGCCAGCAGTGAAGCCTGGACAGGCGGAAAGGAGGAAGCTTTCTTT; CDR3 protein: CASSEAWTGGKEEAFF
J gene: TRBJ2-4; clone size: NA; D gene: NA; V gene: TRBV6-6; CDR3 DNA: TGTGCCAGCAGTTACTCGTTGGCTAAAAACATTCAGTACTTC; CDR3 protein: CASSYSLAKNIQYF
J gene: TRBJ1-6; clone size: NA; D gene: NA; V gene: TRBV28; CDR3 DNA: TGTGCCAGCAGTTTCTCCAGGGATAATTCACCCCTCCACTTT; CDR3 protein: CASSFSRDNSPLHF
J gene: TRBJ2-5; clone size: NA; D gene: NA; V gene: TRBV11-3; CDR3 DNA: TGTGCCAGCAGCCTTGACAGACAAGAGACCCAGTACTTC; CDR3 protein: CASSLDRQETQYF
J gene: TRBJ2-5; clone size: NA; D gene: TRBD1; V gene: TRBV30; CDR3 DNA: TGTGCCTGGAGGAGGGGACAGGGCGGACAAGAGACCCAGTACTTC; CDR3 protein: CAWRRGQGGQETQYF
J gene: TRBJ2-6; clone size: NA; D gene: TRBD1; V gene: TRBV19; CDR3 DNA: TGTGCCAGTAGTACAGGGGGCGCTGGGGCCAACGTCCTGACTTTC; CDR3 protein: CASSTGGAGANVLTF
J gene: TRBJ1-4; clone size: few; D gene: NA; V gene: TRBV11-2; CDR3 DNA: TGTGCCAGCAGTTTGATAGGGGGAACTAATGAAAAACTGTTTTTT; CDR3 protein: CASSLIGGTNEKLFF
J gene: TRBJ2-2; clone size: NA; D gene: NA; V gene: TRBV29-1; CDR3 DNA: TGCAGCGTTGGGACAACGAACACCGGGGAGCTGTTTTTT; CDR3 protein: CSVGTTNTGELFF
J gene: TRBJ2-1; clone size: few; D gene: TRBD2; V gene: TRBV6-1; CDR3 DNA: TGTGCCAGCATTAAGGAGCTAGCGGGAGTTCAGTTCTTC; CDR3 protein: CASIKELAGVQFF
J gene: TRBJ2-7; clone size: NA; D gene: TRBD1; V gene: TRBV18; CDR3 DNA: TGTGCCAGCTCAGCCGGGACAGGGTATACCTACGAGCAGTACTTC; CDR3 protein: CASSAGTGYTYEQYF
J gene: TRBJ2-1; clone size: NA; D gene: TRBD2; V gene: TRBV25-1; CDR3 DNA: TGTGCCAGCAGTATTGGGACTAGCGGGAGTCCGGATAGGAATGAGCAGTTCTTC; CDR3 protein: CASSIGTSGSPDRNEQFF
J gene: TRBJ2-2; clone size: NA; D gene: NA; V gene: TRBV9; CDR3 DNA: TGTGCCAGCAGCGTCAACACGGGAGCGGGCACCGGGGAGCTGTTTTTT; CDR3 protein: CASSVNTGAGTGELFF
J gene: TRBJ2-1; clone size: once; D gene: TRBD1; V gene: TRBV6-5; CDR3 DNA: TGTGCCAGCAGTTCGACAGGGTACAATGAGCAGTTCTTC; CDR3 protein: CASSSTGYNEQFF
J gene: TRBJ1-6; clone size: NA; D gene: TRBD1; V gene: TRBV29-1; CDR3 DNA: TGCAGCGTTCGCACAGGGGCTTCATCTTCACCCCTCCACTTT; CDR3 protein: CSVRTGASSSPLHF
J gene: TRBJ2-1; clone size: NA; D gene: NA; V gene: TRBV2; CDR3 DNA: TGTGCCAGCCGGGGGTCTCTTAGTGAGCAGTTCTTC; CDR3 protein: CASRGSLSEQFF
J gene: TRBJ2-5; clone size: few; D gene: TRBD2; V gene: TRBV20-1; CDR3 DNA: TGCAGTGCCCGGGACTATCCGACCCAGTACTTC; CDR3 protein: CSARDYPTQYF
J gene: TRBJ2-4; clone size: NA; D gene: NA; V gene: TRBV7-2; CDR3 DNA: TGTGCCAGCAGCTTACAAAGCCGTGTGAACATTCAGTACTTC; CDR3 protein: CASSLQSRVNIQYF
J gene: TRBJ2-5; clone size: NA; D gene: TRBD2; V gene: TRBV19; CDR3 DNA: TGTGCCCGGGGGGGGGTGGAGACCCAGTACTTC; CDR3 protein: CARGGVETQYF
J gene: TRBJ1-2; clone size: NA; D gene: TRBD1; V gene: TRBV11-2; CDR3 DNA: TGTGCCAGCAGCTCTTTGGACAGGGGAAATGGCTACACCTTC; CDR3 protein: CASSSLDRGNGYTF
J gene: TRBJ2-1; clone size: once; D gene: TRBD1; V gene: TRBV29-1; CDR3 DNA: TGCAGCGTTGAAGACTACAGGGGCAACTACAATGAGCAGTTCTTC; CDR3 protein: CSVEDYRGNYNEQFF
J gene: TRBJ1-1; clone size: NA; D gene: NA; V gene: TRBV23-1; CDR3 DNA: TGCGCCAGCAGTCAAGTTCCTCCAGGGGTAGCTGAAGCTTTCTTT; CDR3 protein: CASSQVPPGVAEAFF
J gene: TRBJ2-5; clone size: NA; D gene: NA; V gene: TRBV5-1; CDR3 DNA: TGCGCCAGCAGCAAAACAGGGGGGGAGGAGACCCAGTACTTC; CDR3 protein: CASSKTGGEETQYF
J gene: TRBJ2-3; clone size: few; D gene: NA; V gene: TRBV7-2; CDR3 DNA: TGTGCCAGCAGCTTAGGATGGCTCCAGCCCGGGGATACGCAGTATTTT; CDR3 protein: CASSLGWLQPGDTQYF
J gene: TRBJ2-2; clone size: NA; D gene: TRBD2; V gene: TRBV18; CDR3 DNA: TGTGCCAGCTCACCACTGAGGACTAGCGGGAGTTTCGGCACCGGGGAGCTGTTTTTT; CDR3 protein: CASSPLRTSGSFGTGELFF
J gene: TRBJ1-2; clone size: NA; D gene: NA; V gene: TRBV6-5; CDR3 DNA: TGTGCCAGCAGTTATGAGGCAGGGGATGGCTACACCTTC; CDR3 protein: CASSYEAGDGYTF
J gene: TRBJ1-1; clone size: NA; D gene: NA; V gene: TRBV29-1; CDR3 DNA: TGCAGCGTTGAGCGCTATCGATTCGCTTCTGAAGCTTTCTTT; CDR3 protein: CSVERYRFASEAFF
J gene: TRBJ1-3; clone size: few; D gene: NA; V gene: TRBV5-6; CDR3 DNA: TGTGCCAGCAGCAGGGACACTGCTGGAAACACCATATATTTT; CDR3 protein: CASSRDTAGNTIYF
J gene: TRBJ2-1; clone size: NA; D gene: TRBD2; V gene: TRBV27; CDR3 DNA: TGTGCCAGCAGTTTATCCCCGACTAGCGGGTTATCCTACAATGAGCAGTTCTTC; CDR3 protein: CASSLSPTSGLSYNEQFF
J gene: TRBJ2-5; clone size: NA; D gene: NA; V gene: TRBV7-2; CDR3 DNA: TGTGCCAGCAGAATAAACGGGCAGGGGATGCGGGAGACCCAGTACTTC; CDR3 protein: CASRINGQGMRETQYF
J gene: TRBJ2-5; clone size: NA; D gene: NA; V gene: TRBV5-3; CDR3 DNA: TGTGCCAGAAGCCAAAACCAAGACAGGTGGACCCAAGAGACCCAGTACTTC; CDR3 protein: CARSQNQDRWTQETQYF
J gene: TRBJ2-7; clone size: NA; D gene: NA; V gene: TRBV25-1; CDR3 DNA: TGTGCCAGCAGTGAGGAAGGGGTAAAACTCTCCTACGAGCAGTACTTC; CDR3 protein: CASSEEGVKLSYEQYF
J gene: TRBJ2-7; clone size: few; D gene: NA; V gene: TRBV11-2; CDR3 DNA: TGTGCCAGCAGCCAAGGGGGTTCGGGGGAGCAGTACTTC; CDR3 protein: CASSQGGSGEQYF
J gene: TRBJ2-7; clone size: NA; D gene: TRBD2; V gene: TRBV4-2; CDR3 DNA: TGTGCCAGCAGCCAGCTAGCGCGGGAGGGTCGGGACGAGCAGTACTTC; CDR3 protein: CASSQLAREGRDEQYF
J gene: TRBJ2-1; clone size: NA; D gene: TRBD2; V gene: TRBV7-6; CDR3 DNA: TGTGCCAGCAGTCTAACCGGACTAGCCGGTTACAATGAGCAGTTCTTC; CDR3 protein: CASSLTGLAGYNEQFF
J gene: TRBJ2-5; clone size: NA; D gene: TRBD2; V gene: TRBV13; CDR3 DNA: TGTGCCAGCAGCTTCGGGGGGGGTAGCGGCTCCCAAGAGACCCAGTACTTC; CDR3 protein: CASSFGGGSGSQETQYF
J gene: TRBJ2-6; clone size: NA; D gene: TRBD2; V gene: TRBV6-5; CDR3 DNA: TGTGCCAGCATGGGACTAGGTGGGGCCAACGTCCTGACTTTC; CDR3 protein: CASMGLGGANVLTF
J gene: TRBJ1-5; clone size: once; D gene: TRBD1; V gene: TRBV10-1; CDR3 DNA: TGCGCCAGCGTTGACAGGGGGGGCAATCAGCCCCAGCATTTT; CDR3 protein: CASVDRGGNQPQHF